The entry that follows covers one TCR beta chain sequence. Its antigen remains unknown. This CDR3 region has 13 residues. V was cut by 9 bases and J by 2 bases, with 10 bases left in between. Per germline, CDR1 LNHDA and CDR2 SQIVND (reference sequence). The source of the sample is a study of cytomegalovirus exposure and HLA in healthy donors. Broader study findings: A later analysis linked a missense DCLRE1C variant to TCR beta V- and J-gene trimming. Overall, roughly 150 TCR beta chains were annotated as cytomegalovirus-associated. Some V segments, including TRBV6-2 and TRBV6-3, were excluded as indistinguishable. About 87% or about 30% of the time was how often most TCR beta V segments were productive, according to an earlier analysis.

The PCR employed 60 Vbeta primers together with 13 Jbeta primers. The method was immunoSEQ multiplex PCR; TCRdb's version includes in-frame clones alone and lacks a portion of them. The top ten hold around 4% of the sample, which has over 200,000 clones, almost 80% seen once. The sample comprised PBMCs. The chain is built from TRBV19 and TRBJ2-2; the D is unclear. The TCR sequence derives from a male donor in good health and CMV-seronegative. The CDR3 DNA reads as TGTGCCAGCACTAACCCAAACACCGGGGAGCTGTTTTTT. It encodes CASTNPNTGELFF.